This entry lists 23 T cell receptor beta chains sequenced from one sample in a study of blood T cell repertoires in COVID-19. The repertoire was sequenced with immunoSEQ multiplex PCR; TCRdb's copy has only in-frame clones and lacks some. The sample lists 110,000 to 150,000 clones; roughly 84% were seen once. Sequencing was done on a sample of peripheral blood. The receptors here all came from a human donor in a cohort sampled during active COVID-19.

The chain recombines TRBV3-1 (or the pseudogene TRBV3-2) with TRBJ1-2; perhaps TRBD1 as D (6 bases). The CDR3 runs to 16 residues. V was pared by 1 base and J by 0 bases, with 12 bases between. Looked up from germline, CDR1 is LGHDT and CDR2 is YNNKEL (reference sequence). CDR3 sequence (DNA): TGTGCCAGCAGCCAAGGGGGGGGCTACACTAACTATGGCTACACCTTC. Translating gives CASSQGGGYTNYGYTF.

V usage is TRBV1 and J usage is TRBJ2-1; the table's D call, TRBD1, has no DNA check behind it. TRBV1 is listed as a pseudogene. This CDR3 is 17 amino acids long. The CDR3 is CTSSQNLFRDRDNEQFF. DNA of the CDR3: TGCACCAGCAGCCAAAATCTCTTCCGGGACAGGGATAATGAGCAGTTCTTC.

The chain joins TRBV19 to TRBJ1-2; 10 positions agree with TRBD1. With V trimmed by 7 bases and J by 5 bases, 4 bases remained unmatched. This CDR3 has 13 residues. From germline, CDR1 is LNHDA and CDR2 SQIVND (reference sequence). CDR3 sequence reads: CASTPDRGYGYTF. The CDR3 DNA reads TGTGCCAGTACCCCGGACAGGGGGTATGGCTACACCTTC. Filled out from reference TRBV19 and TRBJ1-2, the complete variable domain reads DGGITQSPKYLFRKEGQNVTLSCEQNLNHDAMYWYRQDPGQGLRLIYYSQIVNDFQKGDIAEGYSVSREKKESFPLTVTSAQKNPTAFYLCASTPDRGYGYTFGSGTRLTVV.

The chain joins TRBV6-6 to TRBJ2-1; D perhaps matches TRBD2 (7 bases). Germline CDR1 is MNHNY and CDR2 is SVGAGI (reference sequence). V lost 6 bases, J lost 6 bases, and 18 bases lay in between. The CDR3 extends over 15 amino acids. CDR3 nucleotides: TGTGCCAGCAGCGTGCTGGGGGGGGGCCGCAATGAGCAGTTCTTC. It encodes CASSVLGGGRNEQFF.

As regards this clone: Additional DNA sequences in this sample encode the identical CDR3. V usage is TRBV11-2 and J usage is TRBJ1-1; maybe TRBD1 (6 bases). From germline, CDR1 is SGHAT and CDR2 FQNNGV. This CDR3 comprises 13 residues. Trimming cost V 4 bases and J 1 base, with 7 bases left between them. In nucleotides, the CDR3 is TGTGCCAGCAGCTGGGGGCAGAACACTGAAGCTTTCTTT. Its translation is CASSWGQNTEAFF.

V is TRBV11-2 and J is TRBJ2-7, with 13 nucleotides matching TRBD2. The CDR3 runs to 18 residues. Germline assignment: CDR1 SGHAT and CDR2 FQNNGV. Trimming at V came to 4 bases and at J to 2 bases, leaving 11 bases not matched to a gene. The CDR3 loop reads CASSSTGTSGVLPYEQYF. The CDR3 coding sequence is TGTGCCAGCAGCTCAACCGGGACTAGCGGGGTCCTACCCTACGAGCAGTACTTC.

The chain is built from TRBV5-5 and TRBJ1-2, with D possibly being TRBD1 (5 bases). Per germline, CDR1 SGHKS and CDR2 YYEKEE (reference sequence). V lost 0 bases, J lost 7 bases, and 7 bases lay in between. The CDR3 totals 12 residues. The DNA of the CDR3 is TGTGCCAGCAGCTTGGGGGGACTTGGCTACACCTTC. This gives the protein CASSLGGLGYTF.

The chain uses TRBV27 and TRBJ2-7; 11 positions agree with TRBD1. The length of the CDR3 is 15 residues. Germline trimming cut 3 bases from V and 3 bases from J; bases unmatched to any gene: 4. Germline V lookup: CDR1 MNHEY, CDR2 SMNVEV (reference sequence). CDR3 nucleotides: TGTGCCAGCAGTTTCCCGGGACAGGGGGTCTACGAGCAGTACTTC. Its protein is CASSFPGQGVYEQYF.

The chain links TRBV18 to TRBJ1-3, with a tentative D call TRBD1 (5 bases). The V end lost 3 bases, the J end lost 1 base, and 13 bases lay between the germline ends. CDR1 and CDR2 (germline): KGHSH, LQKENI. The CDR3 runs to 16 residues. CDR3 loop: CASSPATGDSGNTIYF. Here the CDR3 DNA reads TGTGCCAGCTCACCTGCAACAGGAGATTCTGGAAACACCATATATTTT.

V usage is TRBV5-1 and J usage is TRBJ2-1; D might be TRBD1 (6 bases). CDR1 SGHRS and CDR2 YFSETQ come from the germline V gene. CDR3 length: 15 residues. Trimming shortened V by 0 bases and J by 4 bases, and 11 bases separated the two germline ends. The CDR3 nucleotides are TGCGCCAGCAGCTTGGATGGCAGGGGATACAATGAGCAGTTCTTC. Protein: CASSLDGRGYNEQFF. Variable domain in full (rest from reference TRBV5-1 and TRBJ2-1): KAGVTQTPRYLIKTRGQQVTLSCSPISGHRSVSWYQQTPGQGLQFLFEYFSETQRNKGNFPGRFSGRQFSNSRSEMNVSTLELGDSALYLCASSLDGRGYNEQFFGPGTRLTVL.

This chain connects TRBV5-1 to TRBJ2-5; TRBD1 is a possible D gene (6 bases). Trimming took off 5 bases at V and 1 base at J, with 12 bases between the two ends. Germline CDR1 is SGHRS and CDR2 is YFSETQ. The CDR3 totals 14 residues. This chain's CDR3 is CASSSQGFQETQYF. For the CDR3, the DNA is TGCGCCAGCAGTTCCCAGGGGTTCCAAGAGACCCAGTACTTC.

V usage is TRBV5-8 and J usage is TRBJ1-2; D is possibly TRBD1 (5 bases). The CDR3 length is 13 residues. The V end was cut by 4 bases, the J end by 6 bases, with 13 bases between. Germline V gives CDR1 SGHTS, CDR2 YDEGEE. As DNA, the CDR3 is TGTGCCAGCAGCCGTGGACAATTCGATGGCTACACCTTC. As protein: CASSRGQFDGYTF.

The CDR3, as DNA: TGTGCCACCAGTGACAGCGACAGCTCCTACGAGCAGTACTTC. The encoded protein is CATSDSDSSYEQYF. The chain combines TRBV24-1 with TRBJ2-7; D perhaps matches TRBD1 (5 bases). The CDR3 sequence is 14 residues long. Germline V gene lookup returns CDR1 KGHDR and CDR2 SFDVKD. The V and J ends lost 4 bases and 0 bases respectively, with 9 bases between them.

The chain employs TRBV29-1 and TRBJ1-4; D possibly corresponds to TRBD1 (5 bases). Trimming took 6 bases from V and 6 from J, leaving 14 bases between them. This CDR3 contains 13 residues. Per the germline V gene, CDR1 is SQVTM and CDR2 is ANQGSEA. The CDR3 DNA follows: TGCAGCGTCCTGCGGGGGGGTGATGAAAAACTGTTTTTT. Its translation: CSVLRGGDEKLFF.

This clone was observed a handful of times. The chain couples TRBV7-9 to TRBJ1-6; TRBD1 matches 7 bases. With 8 bases clipped from V and 2 bases from J, the junction kept 3 bases outside the gene matches. Germline V gene lookup returns CDR1 SEHNR and CDR2 FQNEAQ (reference sequence). CDR3 length: 14 residues. CDR3 residues: CASVGTAYNSPLHF. The CDR3 nucleotides read TGTGCCAGCGTAGGGACAGCCTATAATTCACCCCTCCACTTT.

V gene TRBV19 combines with J gene TRBJ1-2; 11 nucleotides match TRBD1. This CDR3 has 15 residues. CDR1 and CDR2 from the germline V gene are LNHDA and SQIVND (reference sequence). The V gene end was trimmed by 7 bases and the J gene end by 3 bases; junction bases not matched to a gene: 7. The CDR3 sequence is CASTGGQGAYYGYTF. CDR3 in DNA: TGTGCCAGTACCGGCGGACAGGGGGCCTACTATGGCTACACCTTC.

The rearrangement joins TRBV7-3 to TRBJ2-1; D not resolved. The CDR3 is 13 amino acids. Trimming stripped 3 bases from V and 7 bases from J, with 10 bases between. Germline assignment: CDR1 SGHTA and CDR2 FQGTGA. The CDR3: CASSFGQKNEQFF. The CDR3 bases are TGTGCCAGCAGCTTTGGCCAGAAGAATGAGCAGTTCTTC. The full variable domain, in which reference TRBV7-3 and TRBJ2-1 provide the parts outside the CDR3, is GAGVSQTPSNKVTEKGKYVELRCDPISGHTALYWYRQSLGQGPEFLIYFQGTGAADDSGLPNDRFFAVRPEGSVSTLKIQRTERGDSAVYLCASSFGQKNEQFFGPGTRLTVL.

The chain joins TRBV7-3 to TRBJ1-2; TRBD1 might be the D (5 bases). The CDR3 is made up of 13 amino acids. V was pared by 5 bases and J by 1 base, with 8 bases between. The germline V gene encodes CDR1 SGHTA and CDR2 FQGTGA. The CDR3 sequence is CASSLDSNYGYTF. The CDR3 DNA follows: TGTGCCAGCAGCCTCGACAGTAACTATGGCTACACCTTC.

V is TRBV7-9 and J is TRBJ1-1, with unresolved D. The V gene's germline CDR1 is SEHNR and CDR2 FQNEAQ (reference sequence). This CDR3 region has 14 residues. Deletions cut 1 base from V and 8 bases from J, with 14 bases between. The CDR3 spells CASSLDDFAGEAFF. The CDR3 bases are TGTGCCAGCAGCTTAGATGACTTCGCGGGGGAAGCTTTCTTT.

V and J are TRBV19 and TRBJ1-6; TRBD1 matches 9 bases. CDR3 length: 14 residues. The V segment lost 2 bases and the J segment 8 bases; nucleotides outside the gene matches: 1. CDR1 and CDR2 from the germline V gene are LNHDA and SQIVND (reference sequence). The CDR3 nucleotides read TGTGCCAGTAGTATACGGGACAGGGATTCACCCCTCCACTTT. This encodes CASSIRDRDSPLHF.

V and J are TRBV5-1 and TRBJ2-3; 7 nucleotides line up with TRBD1. The CDR3 extends over 16 amino acids. V trimming: 1 base; J trimming: 0 bases; junction bases outside the gene matches: 5. Germline V gene data show CDR1 as SGHRS and CDR2 as YFSETQ. This CDR3 reads CASSLSGQLSTDTQYF. CDR3 sequence (DNA): TGCGCCAGCAGCTTGTCGGGACAGCTAAGCACAGATACGCAGTATTTT. The full variable domain, with the rest looked up from reference TRBV5-1 and TRBJ2-3, is KAGVTQTPRYLIKTRGQQVTLSCSPISGHRSVSWYQQTPGQGLQFLFEYFSETQRNKGNFPGRFSGRQFSNSRSEMNVSTLELGDSALYLCASSLSGQLSTDTQYFGPGTRLTVL.

This rearrangement joins TRBV6-5 to TRBJ1-1; D is unclear. The germline V gene encodes CDR1 MNHEY and CDR2 SVGAGI. Trimming removed 2 bases from V and 7 bases from J, with 8 bases in between. The CDR3 runs to 12 residues. The CDR3 region is CASSYRSGEAFF. For the CDR3, the DNA is TGTGCCAGCAGTTACCGGAGCGGTGAAGCTTTCTTT.

The gene calls are TRBV11-2 and TRBJ1-4; D may be TRBD1 (5 bases). Trimming shortened V by 4 bases and J by 6 bases, and 15 bases separated the two germline ends. This CDR3 comprises 15 residues. Germline CDR1 SGHAT, CDR2 FQNNGV. CDR3 loop: CASSSKGFRDEKLFF. The CDR3 DNA reads as TGTGCCAGCAGCTCCAAGGGTTTCAGGGATGAAAAACTGTTTTTT.